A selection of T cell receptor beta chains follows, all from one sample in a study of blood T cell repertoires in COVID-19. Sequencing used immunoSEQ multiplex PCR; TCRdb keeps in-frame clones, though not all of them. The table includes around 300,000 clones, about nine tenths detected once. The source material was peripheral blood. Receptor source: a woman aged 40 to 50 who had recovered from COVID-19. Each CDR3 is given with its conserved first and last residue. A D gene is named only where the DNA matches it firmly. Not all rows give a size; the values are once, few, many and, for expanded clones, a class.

CASSRLGLFSYEQYF | TGTGCCAGTAGTAGGCTGGGACTGTTCTCCTACGAGCAGTACTTC | NA | TRBJ2-7 | NA | TRBV19
CASITGNRADTQYF | TGTGCCAGCATTACGGGAAACCGGGCAGATACGCAGTATTTT | NA | TRBJ2-3 | NA | TRBV6-6
CASSVDLGASAETQYF | TGTGCCAGCAGCGTAGATCTAGGGGCGTCAGCGGAGACCCAGTACTTC | NA | TRBJ2-5 | NA | TRBV9
CASKSTRGHHYEQYF | TGTGCCAGCAAGTCGACAAGGGGGCATCACTACGAGCAGTACTTC | TRBD1 | TRBJ2-7 | few | TRBV7-2
CASIGATSGDNEQFF | TGTGCCAGTATTGGGGCTACTAGCGGAGACAATGAGCAGTTCTTC | TRBD2 | TRBJ2-1 | few | TRBV19
CASSAYTRQGSYSTEAFF | TGTGCCAGCAGTGCCTATACCCGACAGGGGTCTTACTCCACTGAAGCTTTCTTT | TRBD1 | TRBJ1-1 | NA | TRBV6-4
CASSLGRTGGDTQYF | TGTGCCAGCAGCTTAGGGAGGACCGGCGGCGATACGCAGTATTTT | NA | TRBJ2-3 | NA | TRBV7-2
CAWSVLSREQFF | TGTGCCTGGAGTGTACTCTCTAGGGAGCAGTTCTTC | NA | TRBJ2-1 | NA | TRBV30
CASSFRDINYGYTF | TGCGCCAGCAGCTTCCGGGACATAAACTATGGCTACACCTTC | NA | TRBJ1-2 | NA | TRBV5-1
CASSEARGAFLLAGAHDEQFF | TGTGCCAGCAGTGAAGCGCGGGGGGCCTTCCTACTAGCGGGAGCACACGATGAGCAGTTCTTC | TRBD2 | TRBJ2-1 | NA | TRBV6-1
CASSITSGGGGELFF | TGTGCTAGCAGTATCACCTCAGGGGGCGGCGGGGAGCTGTTTTTT | TRBD1 | TRBJ2-2 | NA | TRBV7-7
CASSSIPGLAGKETQYF | TGTGCCAGCAGCTCGATACCGGGACTAGCGGGAAAAGAGACCCAGTACTTC | TRBD2 | TRBJ2-5 | once | TRBV7-9
CATSSGTSGYEQYF | TGTGCCACCTCATCCGGGACTAGCGGATACGAGCAGTACTTC | TRBD2 | TRBJ2-7 | NA | TRBV27
CASSSIAGGPETQYF | TGCGCCAGCAGCTCGATAGCGGGAGGGCCGGAGACCCAGTACTTC | TRBD2 | TRBJ2-5 | NA | TRBV5-1
CASSEMTGGHEQYF | TGTGCCAGCAGCGAGATGACAGGGGGCCACGAGCAGTACTTC | TRBD1 | TRBJ2-7 | NA | TRBV5-4
CSAKGVGEAFF | TGCAGTGCTAAAGGAGTTGGTGAAGCTTTCTTT | NA | TRBJ1-1 | few | TRBV20-1
CASSLGLAGGQETQYF | TGTGCCAGCAGCCTCGGACTAGCGGGAGGGCAAGAGACCCAGTACTTC | TRBD2 | TRBJ2-5 | NA | TRBV7-2
CASSGRGGNTEAFF | TGTGCCAGCAGTGGCCGGGGTGGGAACACTGAAGCTTTCTTT | NA | TRBJ1-1 | once | TRBV2
CASSLLAVQGGAKNIQYF | TGCGCCAGCAGCCTACTAGCGGTTCAGGGTGGGGCCAAAAACATTCAGTACTTC | TRBD2 | TRBJ2-4 | NA | TRBV5-1
CASSLRGDRVTGELFF | TGTGCCAGCAGTTTAAGGGGGGACAGGGTCACCGGGGAGCTGTTTTTT | TRBD1 | TRBJ2-2 | NA | TRBV27
CAIEPGSGELFF | TGCGCCATAGAACCAGGGTCCGGGGAGCTGTTTTTT | NA | TRBJ2-2 | NA | TRBV5-1